This TCR beta chain was obtained from a study of T cells after yellow fever vaccination. Study context: The SMART-Seq v4 Ultra Low Input method served to prepare the low-cell-number fractions. Overall study findings and caveats: The appearance of a small share of clonotypes in both CD4 and CD8 compartments was observed. Abundant contaminating clonotypes from the bulk population could appear in FACS-sorted repertoires. Clones that expanded after primary vaccination mostly reappeared after the booster (around 96% CD4, 75% to 90% CD8).

Each CDR3 protein gets one entry after TCRdb re-called the 5' RACE reads with MiXCR. The sample holds 250,000 or so distinct CDR3 sequences, about 3.7% seen once. This clonotype was detected many times. Its antigen remains unknown. This TCR was sampled from a man younger than 30 who received the YFV17D yellow fever vaccine. The sample was PBMCs, taken 15 days after the yellow fever booster vaccination.

Here the CDR3 reads CASSWPAGANEQFF. The CDR3 DNA is TGTGCCAGCAGCTGGCCAGCGGGGGCCAATGAGCAGTTCTTC. The rearrangement links TRBV5-6 to TRBJ2-1; 8 bases are shared with TRBD2. Germline CDR1 is SGHDT and CDR2 is YYEEEE. The CDR3 spans 14 residues. J was trimmed by 6 bases and V by 3 bases; bases with no gene match: 5.